This TCR beta chain stems from a study of T cell responses to AZD1222 COVID-19 vaccine. TCRdb's table, derived via immunoSEQ multiplex PCR, lists solely in-frame clones and lacks some. There are about 120,000 clones in the sample; around 87% occur only once, and around 3.5% lies in the top ten. The V gene's germline CDR1 is KGHSH and CDR2 LQKENI. The CDR3 totals 16 residues. V was pared by 8 bases and J by 0 bases, with 6 bases of the junction left unmatched. In its sample, this clone was seen a few times. Its specificity is not known. Study-wide points: Repertoire sampling happened only post peak T cell response. Increased Spike-specific TCR breadth and depth were observed after two AZD1222 doses. Females made up more of the donors, who were largely white British, and clonal diversity may have come out too low.

The source is an adult in good health. Specimen: peripheral blood, collected on day 0 of AZD1222 vaccination. J is TRBJ2-6 and V is TRBV18; 8 positions agree with TRBD1. The CDR3 spells CASDGQGRSGANVLTF. CDR3 in DNA: TGTGCCAGCGACGGACAGGGTCGCTCTGGGGCCAACGTCCTGACTTTC.